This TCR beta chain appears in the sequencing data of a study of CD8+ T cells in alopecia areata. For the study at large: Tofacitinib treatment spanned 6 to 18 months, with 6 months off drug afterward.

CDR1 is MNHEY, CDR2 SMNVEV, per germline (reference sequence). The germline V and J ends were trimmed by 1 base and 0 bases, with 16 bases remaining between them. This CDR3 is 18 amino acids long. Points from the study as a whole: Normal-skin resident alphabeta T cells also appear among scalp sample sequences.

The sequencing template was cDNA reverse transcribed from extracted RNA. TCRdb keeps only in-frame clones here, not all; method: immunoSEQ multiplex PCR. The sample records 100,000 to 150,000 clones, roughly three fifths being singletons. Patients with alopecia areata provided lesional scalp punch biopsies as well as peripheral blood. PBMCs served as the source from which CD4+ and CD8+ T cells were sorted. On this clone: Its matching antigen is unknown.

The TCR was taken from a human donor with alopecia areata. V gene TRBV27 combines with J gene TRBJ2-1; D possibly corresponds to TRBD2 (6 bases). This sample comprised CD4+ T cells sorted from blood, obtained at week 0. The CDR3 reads CASSLWYPSASSYNEQFF. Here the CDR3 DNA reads TGTGCCAGCAGTTTATGGTATCCTAGCGCAAGCTCCTACAATGAGCAGTTCTTC.